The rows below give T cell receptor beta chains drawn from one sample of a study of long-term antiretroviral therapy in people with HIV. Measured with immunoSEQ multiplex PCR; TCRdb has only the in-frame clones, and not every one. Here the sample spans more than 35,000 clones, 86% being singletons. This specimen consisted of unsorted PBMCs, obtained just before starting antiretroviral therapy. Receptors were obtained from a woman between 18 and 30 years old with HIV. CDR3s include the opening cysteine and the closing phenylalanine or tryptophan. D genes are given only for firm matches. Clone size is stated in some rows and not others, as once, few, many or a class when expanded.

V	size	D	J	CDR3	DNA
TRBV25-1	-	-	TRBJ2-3	CASSEWGTSDTDTQYF	TGTGCCAGCAGTGAATGGGGGACTTCAGATACAGATACGCAGTATTTT
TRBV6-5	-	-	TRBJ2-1	CASSSPLDRDNEQFF	TGTGCCAGCAGTTCCCCCTTGGACAGAGACAATGAGCAGTTCTTC
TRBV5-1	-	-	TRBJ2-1	CASSLEALASYNEQFF	TGCGCCAGCAGCTTGGAAGCACTAGCCTCCTACAATGAGCAGTTCTTC
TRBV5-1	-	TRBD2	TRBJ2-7	CASSFLVPGLAGGLEQYF	TGCGCCAGCAGCTTCTTAGTCCCGGGACTAGCGGGAGGCCTCGAGCAGTACTTC
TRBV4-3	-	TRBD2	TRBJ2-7	CASSQDPGLAGGEQYF	TGCGCCAGCAGCCAGGACCCGGGACTAGCGGGAGGTGAGCAGTACTTC
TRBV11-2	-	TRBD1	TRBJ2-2	CASSRDREAGELFF	TGTGCCAGCAGCCGCGACAGGGAAGCCGGGGAGCTGTTTTTT
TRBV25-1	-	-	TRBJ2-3	CASSELDTDTQYF	TGTGCCAGCAGTGAATTGGACACAGATACGCAGTATTTT
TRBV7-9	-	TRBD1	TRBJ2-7	CASSSDREGYF	TGTGCCAGCAGCTCGGACAGGGAAGGGTACTTC
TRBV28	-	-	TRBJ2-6	CASIQSSGANVLTF	TGTGCCAGCATTCAATCCTCTGGGGCCAACGTCCTGACTTTC
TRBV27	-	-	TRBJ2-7	CASSPLVWGPPYEQYF	TGTGCCAGCAGCCCCCTCGTCTGGGGACCCCCCTACGAGCAGTACTTC
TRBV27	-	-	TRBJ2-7	CASSLMGNGYEQYF	TGTGCCAGCAGTTTAATGGGTAATGGCTACGAGCAGTACTTC
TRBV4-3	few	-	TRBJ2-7	CASSQDISYEQYF	TGCGCCAGCAGCCAGGACATCTCCTACGAGCAGTACTTC
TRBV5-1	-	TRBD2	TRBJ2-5	CASSWSSGQETQYF	TGCGCCAGCAGCTGGTCTAGCGGACAAGAGACCCAGTACTTC
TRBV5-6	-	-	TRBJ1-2	CASSFQGSDYGYTF	TGTGCCAGCAGCTTTCAGGGCAGTGACTATGGCTACACCTTC
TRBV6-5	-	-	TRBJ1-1	CASSYSGGTTEAFF	TGTGCCAGCAGTTACTCGGGGGGTACCACTGAAGCTTTCTTT
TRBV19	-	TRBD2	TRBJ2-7	CASSRYITGTSADEQYF	TGTGCCAGTAGCCGATATATAACCGGGACTAGCGCGGACGAGCAGTACTTC
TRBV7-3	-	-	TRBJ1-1	CASSLPTGAIRRAFF	TGTGCCAGCAGCTTACCAACGGGGGCGATCCGTAGAGCTTTCTTT
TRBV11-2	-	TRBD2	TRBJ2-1	CASSLEPGTSDEQFF	TGTGCCAGCAGCTTAGAGCCGGGGACTAGCGATGAGCAGTTCTTC
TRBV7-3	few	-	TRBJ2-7	CASSPGVGSYEQYF	TGTGCCAGCAGCCCAGGCGTCGGGTCCTACGAGCAGTACTTC
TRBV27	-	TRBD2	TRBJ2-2	CASSLLGLVTGELFF	TGTGCCAGCAGTTTACTGGGACTAGTTACCGGGGAGCTGTTTTTT
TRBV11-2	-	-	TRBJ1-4	CASSLAPDLNEKLFF	TGTGCCAGCAGCTTAGCCCCGGACTTGAATGAAAAACTGTTTTTT
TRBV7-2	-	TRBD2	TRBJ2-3	CASSQTSGNADTQYF	TGTGCCAGCAGCCAAACTAGCGGGAACGCAGATACGCAGTATTTT
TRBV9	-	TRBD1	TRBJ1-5	CASSGQGGNQPQHF	TGTGCCAGCAGCGGACAGGGCGGCAATCAGCCCCAGCATTTT
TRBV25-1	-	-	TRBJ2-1	CASSESPPGAGSYNEQFF	TGTGCCAGCAGTGAATCTCCCCCAGGGGCAGGCTCCTACAATGAGCAGTTCTTC
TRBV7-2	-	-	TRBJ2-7	CASSLAQTHYEQYF	TGTGCCAGCAGCTTAGCTCAGACCCACTACGAGCAGTACTTC
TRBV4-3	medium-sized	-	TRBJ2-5	CASSQDFHTDGQETQYF	TGCGCCAGCAGCCAAGATTTCCACACCGACGGTCAAGAGACCCAGTACTTC
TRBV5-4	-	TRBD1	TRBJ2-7	CASSQQPGQGSYEQYF	TGTGCCAGCAGCCAGCAGCCGGGACAGGGGTCCTACGAGCAGTACTTC
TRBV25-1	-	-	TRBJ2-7	CTTDRPSYEQYF	TGTACCACAGACAGGCCTTCCTACGAGCAGTACTTC
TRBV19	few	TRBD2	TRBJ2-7	CASSIFAGGLDEQYF	TGTGCCAGTAGTATTTTCGCGGGAGGATTGGATGAGCAGTACTTC
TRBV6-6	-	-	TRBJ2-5	CASSYSKGPQETQYF	TGTGCCAGCAGTTACTCGAAGGGCCCCCAAGAGACCCAGTACTTC
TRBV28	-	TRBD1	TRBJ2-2	CASSFGQGIGTGELFF	TGTGCCAGCAGTTTCGGACAGGGGATCGGGACCGGGGAGCTGTTTTTT
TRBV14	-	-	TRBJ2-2	CASSLKTGELFF	TGTGCCAGCAGCCTAAAGACCGGGGAGCTGTTTTTT
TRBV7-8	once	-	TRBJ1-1	CASTIGGYDTEAFF	TGTGCCAGCACCATAGGGGGATACGACACTGAAGCTTTCTTT
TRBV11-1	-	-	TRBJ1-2	CASSLGQVNNYGYTF	TGTGCCAGCAGCTTAGGACAGGTCAATAACTATGGCTACACCTTC
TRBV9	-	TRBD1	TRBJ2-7	CASSQTDRVSEQYF	TGTGCCAGCAGCCAAACCGACAGGGTATCGGAGCAGTACTTC
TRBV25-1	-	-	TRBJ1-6	CASTWGNSPLHF	TGTGCCAGCACCTGGGGAAATTCACCCCTCCACTTT
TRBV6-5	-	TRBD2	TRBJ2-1	CASSFDLAGASNEQFF	TGTGCCAGCAGTTTCGACCTAGCGGGAGCCAGCAATGAGCAGTTCTTC
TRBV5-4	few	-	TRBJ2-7	CASSPGDSRGSYEQYF	TGTGCCAGCAGCCCCGGCGATAGCAGAGGCTCCTACGAGCAGTACTTC
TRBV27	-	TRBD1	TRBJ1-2	CASSFFTPGQGNYGYTF	TGTGCCAGCAGTTTTTTTACTCCGGGACAGGGGAACTATGGCTACACCTTC
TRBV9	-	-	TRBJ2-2	CASSVGGGTGELFF	TGTGCCAGCAGCGTAGGTGGCGGGACCGGGGAGCTGTTTTTT
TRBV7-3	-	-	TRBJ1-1	CASSLTSGGPNTEAFF	TGTGCCAGCAGCCTCACATCGGGGGGCCCGAACACTGAAGCTTTCTTT
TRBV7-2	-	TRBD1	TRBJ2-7	CASSFPGRGLKVQYEQYF	TGTGCCAGCAGCTTCCCCGGCAGGGGGCTGAAGGTGCAATACGAGCAGTACTTC
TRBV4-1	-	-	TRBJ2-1	CASTPRDSPYNEQFF	TGCGCCAGCACCCCCCGGGACTCCCCATACAATGAGCAGTTCTTC
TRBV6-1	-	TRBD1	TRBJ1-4	CASRTRGLVKLFF	TGTGCCAGCAGGACCAGGGGGCTGGTAAAACTGTTTTTT
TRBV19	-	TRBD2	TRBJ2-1	CASSRTSGSFDEQFF	TGTGCCAGTAGTAGGACTAGCGGGTCGTTCGATGAGCAGTTCTTC
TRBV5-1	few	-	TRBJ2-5	CASSLAPHVSGLETQYF	TGCGCCAGCAGCTTGGCCCCTCATGTGAGCGGGCTAGAGACCCAGTACTTC
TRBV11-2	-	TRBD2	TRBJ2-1	CASSYGTSPYNEQFF	TGTGCCAGCAGCTATGGGACTAGTCCCTACAATGAGCAGTTCTTC
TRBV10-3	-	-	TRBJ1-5	CAISESWGRDSNQPQHF	TGTGCCATCAGTGAGTCATGGGGGCGAGATAGCAATCAGCCCCAGCATTTT